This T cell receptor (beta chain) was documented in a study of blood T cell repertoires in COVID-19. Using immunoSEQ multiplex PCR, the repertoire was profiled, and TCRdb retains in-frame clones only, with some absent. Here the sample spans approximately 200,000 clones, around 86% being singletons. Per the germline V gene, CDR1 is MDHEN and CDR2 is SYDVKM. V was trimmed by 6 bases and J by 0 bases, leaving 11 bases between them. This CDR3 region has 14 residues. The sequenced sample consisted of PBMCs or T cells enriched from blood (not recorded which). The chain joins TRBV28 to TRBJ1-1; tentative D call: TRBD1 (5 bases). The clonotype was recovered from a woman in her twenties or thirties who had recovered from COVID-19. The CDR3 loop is CASRSGLLNTEAFF. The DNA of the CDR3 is TGTGCCAGCAGGTCGGGACTGTTGAACACTGAAGCTTTCTTT.